This T cell receptor (beta chain) was documented in a study of T cells after yellow fever vaccination. V was cut by 1 base and J by 6 bases, with 13 bases left in between. The CDR3 has 15 residues. Germline CDR1 and CDR2: LGHNA and YSLEER. TCRdb redid the calling of the 5' RACE reads with MiXCR, one entry per CDR3 protein. The sample comprises 200,000 to 250,000 distinct CDR3 sequences, under 3.5% of which are singletons, and 3.2% rests with the top ten. Study-level findings and limits: At under 97% for CD4 and approximately 88% for CD8, most primary-vaccination clones showed up again after the booster. Overlap between CD4 and CD8 compartments was detected for a small share of clonotypes.

This clonotype appeared a few times. Antigen specificity is unknown. This sequence originates from a man aged 18 to 29 who received the YFV17D yellow fever vaccine. V and J are TRBV4-3 and TRBJ2-4; tentative D call: TRBD1 (5 bases). The sequenced sample was CD4+ T cells sorted from PBMCs, obtained 10 days after the yellow fever booster vaccination. The CDR3 DNA sequence: TGCGCCAGCAGCCAAGTTTTGACAGACAGAAACATTCAGTACTTC. Amino acid sequence: CASSQVLTDRNIQYF.